The following is a T cell receptor beta chain sequence with its context. No antigen is known for it. This sample was included in a study of response to subunit inactivated influenza vaccine. Study outcomes and limitations: The authors offered the suggestion that each seasonal influenza vaccination recruits few new T cells.

Trimming removed 6 bases at V and 0 bases at J, with 8 bases between. This CDR3 contains 13 residues. The germline CDR1 and CDR2 sequences are DFQATT and SNEGSKA (reference sequence). Via MiXCR, TCRdb re-called the RT-PCR reads, giving one row per CDR3 protein. The sample includes 710,000 or so distinct CDR3 sequences, approximately 15% seen only once; the top ten take around 10%. The V call is TRBV20-1, the J call TRBJ2-2; D is unclear. The sample was PBMCs from blood, taken 12 days after vaccination. The clonotype was recovered from a man aged 50 to 60 who received an inactivated influenza vaccine. The CDR3 DNA follows: TGCAGTGCAAGGTGGTCGAACACCGGGGAGCTGTTTTTT. It codes for CSARWSNTGELFF.